The sequence of this T cell receptor beta chain was determined in a study of T-cell memory formation after mild COVID-19. MiXCR was run by TCRdb on the 5' RACE reads, yielding one entry per CDR3 protein. The sample carries around 530,000 distinct CDR3 sequences, about a fifth recorded once. The receptor was isolated from an adult woman who had mild COVID-19 (a few samples of this study predate the infection). Cell type and time point are not known. The sequenced sample was PBMCs or a T cell subset sorted from them (not recorded which).

Written as DNA, the CDR3 is TGTGCCAGCAGTGGGTGGACAGGCCGCATCCAGGAGACCCAGTACTTC. Translation: CASSGWTGRIQETQYF. The genes are TRBV6-2 or TRBV6-3 and TRBJ2-5; 7 bases are a match to TRBD1. The V and J ends lost 5 bases and 5 bases, in that order; junction bases with no gene match: 14. Germline assignment: CDR1 MNHEY and CDR2 SVGEGT. The CDR3 consists of 16 residues.